This TCR beta chain was recovered during a study of blood T cell repertoires in COVID-19. About the study: Researchers got acute and convalescent COVID-19 samples from the United States, Italy and Spain. Sources were T cells, B-cell-depleted T cells, or PBMCs; the material itself was cDNA or gDNA.

The CDR3 sequence is 13 residues long. From germline, CDR1 is GTSNPN and CDR2 SVGIG (reference sequence). Trimming pared 4 bases from V and 6 bases from J, leaving 15 bases between. Original analysis: Reference gene primer amplification gave nucleated cell count estimates. Repertoires were generated with immunoSEQ multiplex PCR, while TCRdb's copy carries only in-frame clones and drops some. That table furnishes V, J and clone size, whereas the DNA furnished D and trimming. The data show 400,000 to 550,000 clones, with around nine tenths seen just once and roughly 4% held by the top ten. This chain joins TRBV30 and TRBJ1-2; D is unresolved. The receptor's source is a woman in her 30s with acute or convalescent COVID-19. The sample taken for sequencing was peripheral blood. The DNA of the CDR3 is TGTGCCTGGACTCATTCGGGGTATGATGGCTACACCTTC. Encoded protein: CAWTHSGYDGYTF.